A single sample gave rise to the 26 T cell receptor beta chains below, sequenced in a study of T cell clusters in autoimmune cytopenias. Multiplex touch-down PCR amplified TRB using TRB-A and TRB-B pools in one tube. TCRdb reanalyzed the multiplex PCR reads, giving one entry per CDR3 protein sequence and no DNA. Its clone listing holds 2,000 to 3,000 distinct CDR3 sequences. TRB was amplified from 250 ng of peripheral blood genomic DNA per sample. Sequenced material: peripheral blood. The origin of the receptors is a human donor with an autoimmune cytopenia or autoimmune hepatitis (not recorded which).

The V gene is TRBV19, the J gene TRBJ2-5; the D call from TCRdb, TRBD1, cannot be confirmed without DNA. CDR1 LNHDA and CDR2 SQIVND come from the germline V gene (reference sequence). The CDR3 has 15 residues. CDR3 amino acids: CASSPNRVFEETQYF.

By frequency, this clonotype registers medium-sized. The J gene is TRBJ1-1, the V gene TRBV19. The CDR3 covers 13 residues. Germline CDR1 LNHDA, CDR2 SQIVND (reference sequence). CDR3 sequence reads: CASRLVQNTEAFF.

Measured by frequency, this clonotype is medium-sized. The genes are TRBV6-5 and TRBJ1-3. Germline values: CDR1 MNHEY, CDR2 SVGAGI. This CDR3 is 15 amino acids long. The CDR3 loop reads CASSSKGYSGNTIYF.

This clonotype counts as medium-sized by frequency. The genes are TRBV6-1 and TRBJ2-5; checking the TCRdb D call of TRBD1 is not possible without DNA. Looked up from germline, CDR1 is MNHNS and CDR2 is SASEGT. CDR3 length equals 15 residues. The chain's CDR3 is CASSETDDTGETQYF.

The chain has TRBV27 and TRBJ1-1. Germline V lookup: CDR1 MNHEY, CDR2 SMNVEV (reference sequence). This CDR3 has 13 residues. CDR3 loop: CASSLSRSTEAFF.

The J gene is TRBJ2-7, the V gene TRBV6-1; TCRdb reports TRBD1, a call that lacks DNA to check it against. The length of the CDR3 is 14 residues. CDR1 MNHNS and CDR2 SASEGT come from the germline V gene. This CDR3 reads CASSRGDSSYEQYF.

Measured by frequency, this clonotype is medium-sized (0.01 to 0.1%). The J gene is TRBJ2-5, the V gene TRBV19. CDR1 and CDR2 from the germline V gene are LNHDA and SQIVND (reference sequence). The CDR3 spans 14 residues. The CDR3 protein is CASSINRNQETQYF.

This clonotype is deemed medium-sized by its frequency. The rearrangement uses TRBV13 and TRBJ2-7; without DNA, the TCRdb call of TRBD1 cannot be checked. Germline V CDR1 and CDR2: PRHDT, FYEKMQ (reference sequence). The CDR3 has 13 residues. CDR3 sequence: CASSYGGAHEQYF.

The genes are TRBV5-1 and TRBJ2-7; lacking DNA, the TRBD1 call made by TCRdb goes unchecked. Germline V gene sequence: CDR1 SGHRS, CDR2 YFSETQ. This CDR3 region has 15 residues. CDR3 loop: CASSRDRGLTYEQYF.

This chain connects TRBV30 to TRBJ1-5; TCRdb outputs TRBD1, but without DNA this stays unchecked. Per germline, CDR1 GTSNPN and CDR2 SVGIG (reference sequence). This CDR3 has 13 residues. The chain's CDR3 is CAWSPQGNQPQHF.

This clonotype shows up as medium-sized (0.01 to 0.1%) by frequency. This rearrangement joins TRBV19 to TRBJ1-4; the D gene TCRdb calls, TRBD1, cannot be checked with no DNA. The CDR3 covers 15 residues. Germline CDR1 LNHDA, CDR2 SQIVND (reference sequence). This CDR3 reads CASSRVYATNEKLFF.

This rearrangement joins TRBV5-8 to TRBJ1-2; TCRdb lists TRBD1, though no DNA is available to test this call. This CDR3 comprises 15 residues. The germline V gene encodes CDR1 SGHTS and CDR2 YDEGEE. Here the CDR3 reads CASSLGDNSNYGYTF. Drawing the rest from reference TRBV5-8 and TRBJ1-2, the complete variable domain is EAGVTQSPTHLIKTRGQQATLRCSPISGHTSVYWYQQALGLGLQFLLWYDEGEERNRGNFPPRFSGRQFPNYSSELNVNALELEDSALYLCASSLGDNSNYGYTFGSGTRLTVV.

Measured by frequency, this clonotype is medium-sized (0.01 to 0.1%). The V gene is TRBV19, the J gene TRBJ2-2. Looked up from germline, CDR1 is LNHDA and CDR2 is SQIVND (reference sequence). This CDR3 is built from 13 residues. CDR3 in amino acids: CASRGYNTGELFF. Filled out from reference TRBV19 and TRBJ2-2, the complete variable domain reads DGGITQSPKYLFRKEGQNVTLSCEQNLNHDAMYWYRQDPGQGLRLIYYSQIVNDFQKGDIAEGYSVSREKKESFPLTVTSAQKNPTAFYLCASRGYNTGELFFGEGSRLTVL.

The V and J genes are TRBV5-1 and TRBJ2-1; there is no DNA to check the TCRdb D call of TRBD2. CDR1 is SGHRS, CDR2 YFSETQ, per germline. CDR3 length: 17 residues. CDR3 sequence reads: CASSLKLGTSGNNEQFF.

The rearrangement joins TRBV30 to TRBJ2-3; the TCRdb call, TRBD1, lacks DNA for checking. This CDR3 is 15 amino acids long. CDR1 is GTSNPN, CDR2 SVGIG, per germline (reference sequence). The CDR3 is CAWNPLYRGTDTQYF.

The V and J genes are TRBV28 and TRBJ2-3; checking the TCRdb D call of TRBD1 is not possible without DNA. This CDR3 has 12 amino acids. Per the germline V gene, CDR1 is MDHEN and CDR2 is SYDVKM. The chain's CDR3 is CASCSLGDTQYF.

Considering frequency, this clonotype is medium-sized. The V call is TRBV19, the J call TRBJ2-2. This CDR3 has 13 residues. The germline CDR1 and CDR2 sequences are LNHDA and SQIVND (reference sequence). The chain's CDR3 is CASSIVYTGELFF.

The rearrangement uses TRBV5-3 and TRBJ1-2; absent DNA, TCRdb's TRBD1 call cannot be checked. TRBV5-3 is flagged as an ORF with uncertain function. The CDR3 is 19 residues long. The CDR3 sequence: CARSLLKRDRRPANYGYTF.

The chain's CDR3 is CASSLGAGLGGYNEQFF. This chain uses TRBV7-2 with TRBJ2-1; the TCRdb call, TRBD1, lacks DNA for checking. Looked up from germline, CDR1 is SGHTA and CDR2 is FQGNSA. This CDR3 region has 17 residues.

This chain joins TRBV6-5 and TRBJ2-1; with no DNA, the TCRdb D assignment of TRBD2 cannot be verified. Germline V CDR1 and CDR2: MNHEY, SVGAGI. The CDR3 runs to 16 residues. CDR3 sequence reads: CASSPSGLAVEGEQFF.

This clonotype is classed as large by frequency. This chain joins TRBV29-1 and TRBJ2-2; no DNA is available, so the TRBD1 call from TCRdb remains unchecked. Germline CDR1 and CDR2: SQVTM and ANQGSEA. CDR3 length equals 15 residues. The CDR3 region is CSAGGEGANTGELFF.

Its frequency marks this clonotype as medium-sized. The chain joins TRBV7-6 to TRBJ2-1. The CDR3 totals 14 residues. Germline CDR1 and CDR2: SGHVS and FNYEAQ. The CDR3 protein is CASSLVVGVGEQFF.

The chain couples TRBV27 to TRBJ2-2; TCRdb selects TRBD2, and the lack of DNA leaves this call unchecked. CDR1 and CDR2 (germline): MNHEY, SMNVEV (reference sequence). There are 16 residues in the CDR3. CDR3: CASSPQLVPNTGELFF.

The CDR3 region is CASRVSVTRSYEQYF. The gene calls are TRBV6-1 and TRBJ2-7; TCRdb picks TRBD2, but there is no DNA to check that call. The CDR3 loop spans 15 amino acids. The germline V gene encodes CDR1 MNHNS and CDR2 SASEGT.

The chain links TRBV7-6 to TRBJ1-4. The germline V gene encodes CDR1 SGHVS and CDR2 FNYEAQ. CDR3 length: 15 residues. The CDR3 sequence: CASSLTTWGGEKLFF.

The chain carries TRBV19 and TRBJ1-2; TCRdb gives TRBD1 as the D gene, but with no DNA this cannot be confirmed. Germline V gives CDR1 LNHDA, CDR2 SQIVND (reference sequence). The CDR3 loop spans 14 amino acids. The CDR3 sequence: CASSMQGRNYGYTF.